Detailed here is one T cell receptor beta chain. This sample is part of a study of OX40 agonist ivuxolimab in advanced cancers. For the study at large: Previous treatment with anti-PD-1, anti-PD-L1 or anti-CTLA-4 therapy was allowed; 35% to 50% had received some.

Assay used: immunoSEQ multiplex PCR; TCRdb lists only in-frame clones, some missing. The sample comprises 57,000 or so clones, 80% to 85% of which are singletons, and 0.5% to 0.7% rests with the top ten. Germline CDR1 and CDR2: SGDLS and YYNGEE. This CDR3 comprises 17 residues. V lost 2 bases, J lost 6 bases, and 12 bases stayed unmatched. Samples of blood were obtained at baseline, on cycle 4 day 1, and on cycle 7 day 1. This receptor was obtained from an adult with an advanced solid tumor such as melanoma, head and neck, liver or kidney cancer. The sequenced sample was CD4+ or CD8+ T cells sorted from blood, obtained in a trial of the OX40 agonist ivuxolimab. The V gene is TRBV9, the J gene TRBJ2-1, with 9 bases aligning to TRBD2. This chain's CDR3 is CASSVPLRAGGRNEQFF. CDR3 DNA sequence: TGTGCCAGCAGCGTGCCCCTTCGGGCGGGAGGGCGCAATGAGCAGTTCTTC.